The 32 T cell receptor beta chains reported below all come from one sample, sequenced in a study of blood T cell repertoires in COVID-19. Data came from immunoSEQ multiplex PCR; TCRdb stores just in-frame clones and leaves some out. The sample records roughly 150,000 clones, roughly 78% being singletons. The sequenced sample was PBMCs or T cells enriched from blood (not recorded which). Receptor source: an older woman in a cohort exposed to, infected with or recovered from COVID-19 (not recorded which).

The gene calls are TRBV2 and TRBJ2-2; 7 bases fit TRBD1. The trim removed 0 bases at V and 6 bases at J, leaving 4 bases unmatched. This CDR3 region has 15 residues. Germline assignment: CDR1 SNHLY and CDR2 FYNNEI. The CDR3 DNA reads TGTGCCAGCAGTGAAGCAGGGGGCGTTCCCGGGGAGCTGTTTTTT. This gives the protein CASSEAGGVPGELFF.

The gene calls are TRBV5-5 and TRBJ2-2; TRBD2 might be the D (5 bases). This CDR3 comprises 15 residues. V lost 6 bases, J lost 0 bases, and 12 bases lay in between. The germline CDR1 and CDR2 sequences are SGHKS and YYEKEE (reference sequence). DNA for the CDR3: TGTGCCAGCACCCCGTGGGGAGCGAACACCGGGGAGCTGTTTTTT. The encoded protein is CASTPWGANTGELFF.

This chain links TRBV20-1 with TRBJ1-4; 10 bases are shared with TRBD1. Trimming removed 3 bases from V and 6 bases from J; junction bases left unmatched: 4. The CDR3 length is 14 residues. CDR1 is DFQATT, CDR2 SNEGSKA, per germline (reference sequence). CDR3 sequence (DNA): TGCAGTGCTAGTGCGACAGGGGGCCATGAAAAACTGTTTTTT. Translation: CSASATGGHEKLFF.

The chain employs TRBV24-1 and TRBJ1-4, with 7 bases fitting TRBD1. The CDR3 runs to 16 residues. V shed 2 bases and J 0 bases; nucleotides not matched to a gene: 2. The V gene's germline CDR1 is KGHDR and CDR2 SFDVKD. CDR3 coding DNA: TGTGCCACCAGTGATTCGGGACAGACAACTAATGAAAAACTGTTTTTT. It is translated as CATSDSGQTTNEKLFF.

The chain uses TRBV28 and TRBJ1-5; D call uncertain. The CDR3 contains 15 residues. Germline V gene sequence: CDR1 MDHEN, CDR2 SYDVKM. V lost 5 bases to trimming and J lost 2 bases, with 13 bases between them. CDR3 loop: CASSPAGSGNQPQHF. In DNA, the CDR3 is TGTGCCAGCAGTCCCGCGGGTTCTGGCAATCAGCCCCAGCATTTT.

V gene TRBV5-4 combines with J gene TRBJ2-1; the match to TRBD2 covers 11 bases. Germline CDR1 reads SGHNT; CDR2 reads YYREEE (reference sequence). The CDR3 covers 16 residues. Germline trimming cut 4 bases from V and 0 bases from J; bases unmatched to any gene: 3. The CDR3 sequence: CASSLTSGTSYNEQFF. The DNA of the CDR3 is TGTGCCAGCAGCCTGACTAGCGGGACCTCCTACAATGAGCAGTTCTTC.

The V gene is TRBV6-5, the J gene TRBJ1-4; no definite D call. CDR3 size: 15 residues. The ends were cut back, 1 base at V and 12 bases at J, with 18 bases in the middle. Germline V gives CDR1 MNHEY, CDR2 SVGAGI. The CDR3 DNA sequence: TGTGCCAGCAGTTACTATTCCCCTCCTATGATTGAACTGTTTTTT. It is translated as CASSYYSPPMIELFF.

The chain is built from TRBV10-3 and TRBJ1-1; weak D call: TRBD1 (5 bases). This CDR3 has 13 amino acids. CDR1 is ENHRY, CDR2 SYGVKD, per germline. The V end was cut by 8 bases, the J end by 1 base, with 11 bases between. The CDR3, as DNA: TGTGCCATCCGGGACTTAGAGAACACTGAAGCTTTCTTT. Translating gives CAIRDLENTEAFF.

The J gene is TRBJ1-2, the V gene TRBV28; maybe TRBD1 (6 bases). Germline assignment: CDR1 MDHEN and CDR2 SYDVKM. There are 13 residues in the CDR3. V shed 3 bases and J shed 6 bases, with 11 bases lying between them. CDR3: CASSFLQGHGYTF. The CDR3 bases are TGTGCCAGCAGTTTCCTACAGGGCCATGGCTACACCTTC.

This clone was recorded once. The CDR3, as DNA: TGTGCCAGCAGCCAAGGTGCCGTCACAGGGTCCGGGGAGCTGTTTTTT. Amino acid sequence: CASSQGAVTGSGELFF. The chain links TRBV3-1 (or the pseudogene TRBV3-2) to TRBJ2-2, with a possible D match to TRBD1 (6 bases). There are 16 residues in the CDR3. The germline CDR1 and CDR2 sequences are LGHDT and YNNKEL (reference sequence). Trimming shortened V by 1 base and J by 6 bases, and 15 bases separated the two germline ends.

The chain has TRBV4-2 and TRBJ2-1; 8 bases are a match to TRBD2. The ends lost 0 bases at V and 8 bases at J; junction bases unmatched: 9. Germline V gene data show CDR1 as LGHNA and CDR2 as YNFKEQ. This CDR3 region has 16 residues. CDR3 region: CASSQELAEAGHEQFF. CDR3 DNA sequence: TGTGCCAGCAGCCAAGAACTAGCGGAGGCCGGGCATGAGCAGTTCTTC.

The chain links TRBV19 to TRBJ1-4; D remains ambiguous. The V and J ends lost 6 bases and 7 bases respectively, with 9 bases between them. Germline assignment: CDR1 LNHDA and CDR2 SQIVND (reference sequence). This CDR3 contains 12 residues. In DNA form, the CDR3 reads TGTGCCAGTAGCGAGTTCGGTGAAAAACTGTTTTTT. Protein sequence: CASSEFGEKLFF.

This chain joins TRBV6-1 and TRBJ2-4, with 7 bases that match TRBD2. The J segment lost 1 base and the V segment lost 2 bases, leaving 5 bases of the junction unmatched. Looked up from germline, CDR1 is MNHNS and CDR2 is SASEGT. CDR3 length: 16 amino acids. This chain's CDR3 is CASSEREGSAKNIQYF. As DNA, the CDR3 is TGTGCCAGCAGTGAAAGGGAGGGCAGTGCCAAAAACATTCAGTACTTC.

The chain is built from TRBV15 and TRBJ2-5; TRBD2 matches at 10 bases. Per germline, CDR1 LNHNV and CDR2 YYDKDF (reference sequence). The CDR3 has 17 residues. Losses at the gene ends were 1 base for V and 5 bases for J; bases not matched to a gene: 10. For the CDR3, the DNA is TGTGCCACCAGCAGAGTTGGAGCGGGAGGGCCGGGTGAGACCCAGTACTTC. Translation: CATSRVGAGGPGETQYF.

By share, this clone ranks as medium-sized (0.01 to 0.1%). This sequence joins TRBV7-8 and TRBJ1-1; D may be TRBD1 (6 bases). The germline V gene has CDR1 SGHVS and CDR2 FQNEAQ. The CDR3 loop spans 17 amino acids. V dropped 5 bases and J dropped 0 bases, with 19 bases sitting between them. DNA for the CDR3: TGTGCCAGCAGCCCCAACTTCAGGGGAAGTATGAACACTGAAGCTTTCTTT. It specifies CASSPNFRGSMNTEAFF.

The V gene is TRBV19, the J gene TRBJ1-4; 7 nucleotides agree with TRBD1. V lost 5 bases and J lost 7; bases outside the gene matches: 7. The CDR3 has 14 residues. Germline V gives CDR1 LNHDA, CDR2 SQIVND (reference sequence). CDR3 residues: CASSLGRGIEKLFF. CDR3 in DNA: TGTGCCAGTAGTTTGGGCAGGGGGATTGAAAAACTGTTTTTT. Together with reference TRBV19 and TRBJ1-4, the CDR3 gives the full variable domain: DGGITQSPKYLFRKEGQNVTLSCEQNLNHDAMYWYRQDPGQGLRLIYYSQIVNDFQKGDIAEGYSVSREKKESFPLTVTSAQKNPTAFYLCASSLGRGIEKLFFGSGTQLSVL.

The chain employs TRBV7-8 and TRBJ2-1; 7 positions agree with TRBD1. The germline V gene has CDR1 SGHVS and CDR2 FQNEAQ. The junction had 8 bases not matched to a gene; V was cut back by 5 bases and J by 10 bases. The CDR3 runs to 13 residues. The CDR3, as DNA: TGTGCCAGCAGCGTCAGGGGGACGCGGGAGCAGTTCTTC. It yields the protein CASSVRGTREQFF.

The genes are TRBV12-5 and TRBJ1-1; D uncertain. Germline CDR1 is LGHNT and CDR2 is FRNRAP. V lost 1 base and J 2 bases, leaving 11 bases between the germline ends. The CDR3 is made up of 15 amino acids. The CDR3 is CASGLANPYNTEAFF. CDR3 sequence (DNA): TGTGCTAGTGGTTTGGCAAACCCCTACAACACTGAAGCTTTCTTT.

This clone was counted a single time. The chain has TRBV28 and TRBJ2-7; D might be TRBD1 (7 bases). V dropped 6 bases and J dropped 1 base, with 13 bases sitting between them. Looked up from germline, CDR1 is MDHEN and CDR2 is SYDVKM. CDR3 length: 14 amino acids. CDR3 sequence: CASSQGGLSYEQYF. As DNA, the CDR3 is TGTGCCAGCAGCCAGGGGGGCTTATCCTACGAGCAGTACTTC.

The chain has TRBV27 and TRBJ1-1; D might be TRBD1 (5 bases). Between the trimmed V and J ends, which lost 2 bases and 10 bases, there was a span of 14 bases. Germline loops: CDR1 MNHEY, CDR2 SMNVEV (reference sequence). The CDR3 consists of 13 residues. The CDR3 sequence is CASSLGAELSAFF. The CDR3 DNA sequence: TGTGCCAGCAGTTTAGGGGCGGAACTGTCAGCTTTCTTT.

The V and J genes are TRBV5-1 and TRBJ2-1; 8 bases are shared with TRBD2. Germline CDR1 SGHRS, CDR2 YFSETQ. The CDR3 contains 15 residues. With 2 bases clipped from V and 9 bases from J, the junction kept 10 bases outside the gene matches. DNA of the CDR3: TGCGCCAGCAGCTTTACTAGCGGAAGATTCGGTGAGCAGTTCTTC. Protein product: CASSFTSGRFGEQFF. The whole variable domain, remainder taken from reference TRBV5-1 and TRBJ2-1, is KAGVTQTPRYLIKTRGQQVTLSCSPISGHRSVSWYQQTPGQGLQFLFEYFSETQRNKGNFPGRFSGRQFSNSRSEMNVSTLELGDSALYLCASSFTSGRFGEQFFGPGTRLTVL.

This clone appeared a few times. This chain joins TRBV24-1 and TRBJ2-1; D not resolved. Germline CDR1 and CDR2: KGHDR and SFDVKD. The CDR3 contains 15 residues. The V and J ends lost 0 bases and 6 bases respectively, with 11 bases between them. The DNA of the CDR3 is TGTGCCACCAGTGATTTGTCGGCAGACATCAATGAGCAGTTCTTC. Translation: CATSDLSADINEQFF.

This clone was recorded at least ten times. The CDR3 sequence is CASSVGTSGRARTDTQYF. The CDR3 nucleotides read TGTGCCAGCAGCGTGGGGACTAGCGGGAGGGCCCGTACAGATACGCAGTATTTT. The chain links TRBV5-4 to TRBJ2-3, with 16 bases fitting TRBD2. Trimming took 4 bases from V and 3 from J; bases not matched to a gene: 8. There are 18 residues in the CDR3. Germline values: CDR1 SGHNT, CDR2 YYREEE (reference sequence).

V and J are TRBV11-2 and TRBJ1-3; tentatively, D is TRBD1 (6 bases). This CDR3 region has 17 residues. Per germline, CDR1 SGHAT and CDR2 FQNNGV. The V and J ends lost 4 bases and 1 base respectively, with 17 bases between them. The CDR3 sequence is CASSSTAHRVSGNTIYF. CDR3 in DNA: TGTGCCAGCAGCTCAACCGCTCACAGGGTTTCTGGAAACACCATATATTTT.

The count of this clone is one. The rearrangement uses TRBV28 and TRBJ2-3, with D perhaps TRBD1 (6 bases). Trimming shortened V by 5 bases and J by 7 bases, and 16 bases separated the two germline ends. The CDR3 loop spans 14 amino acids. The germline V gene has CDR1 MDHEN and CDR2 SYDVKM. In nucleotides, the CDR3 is TGTGCCAGCAGTGTTACAGGGATCACGAATACGCAGTATTTT. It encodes CASSVTGITNTQYF.

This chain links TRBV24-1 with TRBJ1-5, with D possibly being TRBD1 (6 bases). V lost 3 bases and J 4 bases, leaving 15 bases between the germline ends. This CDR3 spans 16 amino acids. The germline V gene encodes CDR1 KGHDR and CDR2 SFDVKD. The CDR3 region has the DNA TGTGCCACCAGTGATGGGACATACAGCTTAAATCAGCCCCAGCATTTT. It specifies CATSDGTYSLNQPQHF.

Here the CDR3 DNA reads TGTGCCTGGAAATCGAACGGGAGGGCCTACGAGCAGTACTTC. Translated, it gives CAWKSNGRAYEQYF. The chain joins TRBV30 to TRBJ2-7; 8 bases are shared with TRBD2. The ends lost 4 bases at V and 2 bases at J; junction bases unmatched: 7. From germline, CDR1 is GTSNPN and CDR2 SVGIG (reference sequence). The CDR3 totals 14 residues.

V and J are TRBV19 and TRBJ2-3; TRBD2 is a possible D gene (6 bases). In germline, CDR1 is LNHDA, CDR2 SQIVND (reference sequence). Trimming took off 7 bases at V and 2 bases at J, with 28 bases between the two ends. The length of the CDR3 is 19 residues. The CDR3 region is CASTPVRRGRATDTDTQYF. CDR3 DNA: TGTGCCAGTACCCCAGTGAGACGGGGGAGAGCGACCGACACAGATACGCAGTATTTT. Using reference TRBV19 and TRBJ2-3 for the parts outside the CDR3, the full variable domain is DGGITQSPKYLFRKEGQNVTLSCEQNLNHDAMYWYRQDPGQGLRLIYYSQIVNDFQKGDIAEGYSVSREKKESFPLTVTSAQKNPTAFYLCASTPVRRGRATDTDTQYFGPGTRLTVL.

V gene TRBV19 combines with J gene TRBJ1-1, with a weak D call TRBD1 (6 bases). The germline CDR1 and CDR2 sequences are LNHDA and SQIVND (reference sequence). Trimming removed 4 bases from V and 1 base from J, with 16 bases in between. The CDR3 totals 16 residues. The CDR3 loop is CASSTTPGTRNTEAFF. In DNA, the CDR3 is TGTGCCAGTAGTACTACCCCGGGGACAAGGAACACTGAAGCTTTCTTT. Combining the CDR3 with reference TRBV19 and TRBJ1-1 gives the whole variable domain DGGITQSPKYLFRKEGQNVTLSCEQNLNHDAMYWYRQDPGQGLRLIYYSQIVNDFQKGDIAEGYSVSREKKESFPLTVTSAQKNPTAFYLCASSTTPGTRNTEAFFGQGTRLTVV.

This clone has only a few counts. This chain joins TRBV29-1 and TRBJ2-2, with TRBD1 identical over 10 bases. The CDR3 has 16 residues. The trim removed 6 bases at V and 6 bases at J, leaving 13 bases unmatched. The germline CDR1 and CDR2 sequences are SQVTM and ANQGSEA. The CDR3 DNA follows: TGCAGCGTGGCTAGATTGGACAGGGGGACCGCCGGGGAGCTGTTTTTT. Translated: CSVARLDRGTAGELFF.

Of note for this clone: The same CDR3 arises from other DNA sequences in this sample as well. The CDR3 coding sequence is TGTGCCAGCAGCTTGGGGGGCGGGGGCAATGAGCAGTTCTTC. This translates into CASSLGGGGNEQFF. The chain combines TRBV11-2 with TRBJ2-1; a weak D match, TRBD2 (7 bases). The germline gives CDR1 SGHAT, CDR2 FQNNGV. Trimming pared 3 bases from V and 6 bases from J, leaving 12 bases between. This CDR3 is built from 14 residues.

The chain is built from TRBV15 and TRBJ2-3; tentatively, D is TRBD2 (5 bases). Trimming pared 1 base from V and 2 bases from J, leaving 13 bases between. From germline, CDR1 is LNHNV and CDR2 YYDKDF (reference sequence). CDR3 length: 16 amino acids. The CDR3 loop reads CATSRVGGSYTDTQYF. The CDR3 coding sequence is TGTGCCACCAGCAGAGTAGGAGGTTCGTACACAGATACGCAGTATTTT. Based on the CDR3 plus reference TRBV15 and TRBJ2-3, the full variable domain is DAMVIQNPRYQVTQFGKPVTLSCSQTLNHNVMYWYQQKSSQAPKLLFHYYDKDFNNEADTPDNFQSRRPNTSFCFLDIRSPGLGDTAMYLCATSRVGGSYTDTQYFGPGTRLTVL.